This TCR beta chain was retrieved from a study of Graves' ophthalmopathy and Graves' hyperthyroidism (dated by TCRdb to about 2018). Describing the broader study: Peripheral blood was collected at initial diagnosis, before any treatment. The study used signatures of the TCR beta repertoire to tell Graves' ophthalmopathy apart from Graves' hyperthyroidism and to predict which patients would progress to ophthalmopathy. In total, approximately 140 blood samples were TCR-sequenced: roughly 45 ophthalmopathy, some 75 hyperthyroidism and approximately 17 hyperthyroidism-to-ophthalmopathy patients. To explore V-J signatures distinguishing ophthalmopathy from hyperthyroidism, a discovery set of about a hundred patients (about 44 ophthalmopathy, about 57 stable hyperthyroidism) was enrolled. An independent validation cohort comprised some 18 hyperthyroidism patients and 15 to 17 patients who later progressed from hyperthyroidism to ophthalmopathy. T-cell repertoires of thyroid tissue and blood were compared in six or seven hyperthyroidism patients. Once sampling was done, hyperthyroidism patients were given methimazole at a starting dose of 30 mg daily, while ophthalmopathy patients were given high-dose intravenous methylprednisolone.

For repertoire sequencing, the TCR beta CDR3 regions were amplified from RNA transcripts. The first round of RT-PCR was done with HTBI primers and the Qiagen OneStep RT-PCR kit, and was followed by a second round of multiplex PCR, then size selection and purification. Libraries were sequenced paired-end with 100 bp reads on an Illumina HiSeq2000. Processing in the source paper ran as follows. SOAPnuke was used for read processing, and reads with adapters, uncalled bases, a mean Phred below 15, or no exact constant-primer or identifier match were discarded. COPE v1.2.5 was used to merge high-quality paired reads. Each unique nucleotide sequence was treated as a clonotype, and MiTCR v1.1 was used to align the clonotypes to the IMGT TRB V, D and J references. Only V-J combinations with frequency above 0.0001 were analysed, covering approximately 99% of repertoires. For each V-J combination, a TCR clonal expansion and chaos score was defined as the ratio of F50 clonal expansion to chaos observed in the TCRdist matrix. Welch's t-statistics and random forest were used to reduce features to about a dozen V-J combinations, which were fed into a naive Bayes classifier. Thyroid-blood repertoire similarity was quantified with the Morisita-Horn index. In-frame beta chains were kept once TCRdb had trimmed the public reads at Q25 with fastp and called clones with MiXCR. A single entry per CDR3 protein holds the most common genes and DNA from its merged rows. These V and J calls are TCRdb output, not the study's own analysis. For this sample the table gives roughly 220,000 distinct CDR3 sequences, of which 40% to 50% were detected only once. More than 45% of the sample is taken by the ten largest.

On this clonotype: Its antigen is still unknown. No much larger clonotype is one base removed from it; base qualities were not supplied.

Ophthalmopathy patients had moderately to severely active disease, Clinical Activity Score of at least 3, NOSPECS grade of at least 4, and disease duration under 3 months. Patients were excluded if they had other autoimmune diseases, uncontrolled infections, pregnancy or lactation. Clinical symptoms, serum thyroxine, TRAb, thyroid ultrasound and orbital computed tomography formed the basis of the diagnosis. Using Ficoll-Paque density gradient centrifugation, PBMCs were isolated from roughly 9.2 ml of fresh peripheral blood. Total RNA was extracted with Trizol reagent and quality-checked on an Agilent 2100 Bioanalyzer. V is shortened by 6 bases, J by 4 bases, and the region joining them spans 16 bases. The CDR3 runs 14 amino acids, cysteine and phenylalanine included. The CDR3 DNA has 42 bases and is translated from base 1. The germline V gene provides CDR1 SGHTA and CDR2 FQGNSA. What the work shows at the level of the full study, not this receptor alone: In cross-validation, the 13-signature model distinguished ophthalmopathy from stable hyperthyroidism with nearly 90% sensitivity and roughly 81% specificity, while in the test set the corresponding values were around 79% and 71%. Most expanded thyroid clonotypes with a frequency above 0.001 also appeared in blood, which suggests that blood repertoires may reflect the immune response in the thyroid. In validation, the model predicted ophthalmopathy progression with about 71% sensitivity and roughly 72% specificity; some twelve predicted patients were CT-confirmed with GO in a median of 6.5 months. No statistical method was used to predetermine the sample size, and group allocation was not hidden from the investigators.

The source of this sequence is an adult man with Graves' ophthalmopathy. This chain is built from TRBV7-2 and TRBJ2-7; perhaps TRBD1 is the D gene, with 5 bases matching. The sample consisted of peripheral blood. CDR3 loop: CASSPSPTVYEQYF. The nucleotides read TGTGCCAGCAGTCCATCTCCGACAGTTTACGAGCAGTACTTC.